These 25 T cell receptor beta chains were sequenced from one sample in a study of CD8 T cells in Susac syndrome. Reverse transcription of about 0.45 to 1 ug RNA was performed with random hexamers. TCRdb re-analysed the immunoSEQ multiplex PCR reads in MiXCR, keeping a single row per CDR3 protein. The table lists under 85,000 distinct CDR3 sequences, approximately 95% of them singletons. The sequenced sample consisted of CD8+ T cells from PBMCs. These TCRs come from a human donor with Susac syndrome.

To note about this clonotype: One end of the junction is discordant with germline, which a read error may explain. Written as DNA, the CDR3 is TGTGCCAGCAGCCAAGAAGTAACGCGGGGGGACGGGGAGACCCTGTACTTC. It specifies CASSQEVTRGDGETLYF. The chain has TRBV3-1 and TRBJ2-5, with 8 bases aligning to TRBD2. CDR1 and CDR2 (germline): LGHDT, YNNKEL (reference sequence). The CDR3 is 17 amino acids.

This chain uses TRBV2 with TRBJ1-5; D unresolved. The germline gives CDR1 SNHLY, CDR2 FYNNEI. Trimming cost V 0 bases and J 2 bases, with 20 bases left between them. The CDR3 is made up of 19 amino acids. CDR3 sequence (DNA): TGTGCCAGCAGTGAAGCGAGATTTTCCCGTTGGCTCGGCAATCAGCCCCAGCATTTT. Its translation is CASSEARFSRWLGNQPQHF.

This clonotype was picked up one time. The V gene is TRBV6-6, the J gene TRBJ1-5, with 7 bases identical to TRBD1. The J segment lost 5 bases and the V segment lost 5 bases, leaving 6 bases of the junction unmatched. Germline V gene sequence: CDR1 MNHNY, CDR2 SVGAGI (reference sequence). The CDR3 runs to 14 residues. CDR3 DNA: TGTGCCAGCAGTCGACAGGGTATCGATCAGCCCCAGCATTTT. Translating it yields CASSRQGIDQPQHF.

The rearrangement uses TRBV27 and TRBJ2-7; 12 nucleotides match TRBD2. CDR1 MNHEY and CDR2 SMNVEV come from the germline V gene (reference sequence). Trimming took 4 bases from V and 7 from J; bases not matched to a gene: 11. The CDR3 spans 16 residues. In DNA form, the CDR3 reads TGTGCCAGCAGTTCCCTACTAGCGGGAGGTTTCGGGGAGCAGTACTTC. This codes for CASSSLLAGGFGEQYF.

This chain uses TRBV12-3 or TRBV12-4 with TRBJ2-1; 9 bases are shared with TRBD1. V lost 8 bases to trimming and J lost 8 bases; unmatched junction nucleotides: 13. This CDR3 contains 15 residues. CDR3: CASGPPGQGVYEQFF. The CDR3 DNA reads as TGTGCCAGCGGTCCCCCGGGACAGGGCGTCTATGAGCAGTTCTTC.

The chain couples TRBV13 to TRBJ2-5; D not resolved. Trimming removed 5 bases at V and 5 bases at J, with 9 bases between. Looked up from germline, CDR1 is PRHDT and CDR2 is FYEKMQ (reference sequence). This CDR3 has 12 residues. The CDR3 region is CASSRREETQYF. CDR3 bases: TGTGCCAGCAGCCGGCGTGAGGAGACCCAGTACTTC.

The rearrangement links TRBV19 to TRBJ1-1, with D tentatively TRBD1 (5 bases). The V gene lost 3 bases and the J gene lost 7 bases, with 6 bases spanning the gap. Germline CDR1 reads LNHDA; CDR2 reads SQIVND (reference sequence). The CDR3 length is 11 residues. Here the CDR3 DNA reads TGTGCCAGTAGTATCGGGGGTGAAGCTTTCTTT. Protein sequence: CASSIGGEAFF.

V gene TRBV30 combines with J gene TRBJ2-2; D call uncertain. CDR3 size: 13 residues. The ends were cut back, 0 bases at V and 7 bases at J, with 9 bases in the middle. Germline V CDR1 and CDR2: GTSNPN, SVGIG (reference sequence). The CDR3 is CAWSVGDGGELFF. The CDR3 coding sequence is TGTGCCTGGAGTGTCGGAGACGGCGGGGAGCTGTTTTTT.

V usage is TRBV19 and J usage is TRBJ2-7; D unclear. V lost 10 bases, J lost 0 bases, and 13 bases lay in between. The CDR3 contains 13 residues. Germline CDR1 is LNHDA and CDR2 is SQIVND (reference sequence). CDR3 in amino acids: CATLSGSSYEQYF. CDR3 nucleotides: TGTGCCACCCTGTCCGGCAGCTCCTACGAGCAGTACTTC. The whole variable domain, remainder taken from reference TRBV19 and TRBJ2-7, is DGGITQSPKYLFRKEGQNVTLSCEQNLNHDAMYWYRQDPGQGLRLIYYSQIVNDFQKGDIAEGYSVSREKKESFPLTVTSAQKNPTAFYLCATLSGSSYEQYFGPGTRLTVT.

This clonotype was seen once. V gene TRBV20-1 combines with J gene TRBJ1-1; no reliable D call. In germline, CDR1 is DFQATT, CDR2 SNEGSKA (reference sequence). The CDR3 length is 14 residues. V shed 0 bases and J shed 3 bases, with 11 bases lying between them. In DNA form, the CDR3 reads TGCAGTGCTAGAGAAAGGCGGAGAGACACTGAAGCTTTCTTT. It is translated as CSARERRRDTEAFF.

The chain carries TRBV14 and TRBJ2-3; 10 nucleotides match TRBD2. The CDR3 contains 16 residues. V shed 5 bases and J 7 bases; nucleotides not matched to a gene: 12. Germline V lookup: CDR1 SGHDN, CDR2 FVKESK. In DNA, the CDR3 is TGTGCCAGCAGCATTCAAGCGGGAGGGCCTTCTTATACGCAGTATTTT. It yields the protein CASSIQAGGPSYTQYF. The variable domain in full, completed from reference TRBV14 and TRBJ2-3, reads EAGVTQFPSHSVIEKGQTVTLRCDPISGHDNLYWYRRVMGKEIKFLLHFVKESKQDESGMPNNRFLAERTGGTYSTLKVQPAELEDSGVYFCASSIQAGGPSYTQYFGPGTRLTVL.

The CDR3 spells CATSDGPAREDTQYF. Written as DNA, the CDR3 is TGTGCCACCAGTGACGGGCCGGCTAGAGAGGATACGCAGTATTTT. The chain is built from TRBV24-1 and TRBJ2-3; D ambiguous. The CDR3 has 15 residues. V was trimmed by 4 bases and J by 6 bases, leaving 16 bases between them. Germline CDR1 KGHDR, CDR2 SFDVKD.

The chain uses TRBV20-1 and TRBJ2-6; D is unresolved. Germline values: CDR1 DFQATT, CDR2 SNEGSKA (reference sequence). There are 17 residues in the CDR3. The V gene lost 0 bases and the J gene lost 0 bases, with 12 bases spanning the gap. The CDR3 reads CSARDRFLPSGANVLTF. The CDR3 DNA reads TGCAGTGCTAGAGATCGGTTCTTACCCTCTGGGGCCAACGTCCTGACTTTC.

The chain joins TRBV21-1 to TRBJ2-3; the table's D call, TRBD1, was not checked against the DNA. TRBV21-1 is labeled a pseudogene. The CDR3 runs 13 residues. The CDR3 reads CASGDRWWPTQYF. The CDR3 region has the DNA TGTGCATCTGGGGACCGATGGTGGCCTACGCAGTATTTT.

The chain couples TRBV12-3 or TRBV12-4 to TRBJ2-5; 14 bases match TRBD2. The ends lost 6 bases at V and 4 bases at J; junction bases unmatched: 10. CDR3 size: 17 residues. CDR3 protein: CASSHGTSGRSGETQYF. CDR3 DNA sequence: TGTGCCAGCAGCCACGGGACTAGCGGGAGATCCGGAGAGACCCAGTACTTC.

CDR3 bases: TGTGCCACCAGTGATAAAAAGCGGGACCTTAGCACAGATACGCAGTATTTT. This codes for CATSDKKRDLSTDTQYF. The J gene is TRBJ2-3, the V gene TRBV24-1; 7 nucleotides match TRBD2. V shed 3 bases and J 0 bases; nucleotides not matched to a gene: 8. The CDR3 is 17 residues long. CDR1 is KGHDR, CDR2 SFDVKD, per germline.

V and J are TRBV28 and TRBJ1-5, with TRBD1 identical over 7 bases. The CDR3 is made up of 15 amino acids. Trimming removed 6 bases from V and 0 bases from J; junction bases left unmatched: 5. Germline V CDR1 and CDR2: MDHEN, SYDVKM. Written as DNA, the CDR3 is TGTGCCAGCAGAAACGGACAGGCTAGCAATCAGCCCCAGCATTTT. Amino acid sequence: CASRNGQASNQPQHF.

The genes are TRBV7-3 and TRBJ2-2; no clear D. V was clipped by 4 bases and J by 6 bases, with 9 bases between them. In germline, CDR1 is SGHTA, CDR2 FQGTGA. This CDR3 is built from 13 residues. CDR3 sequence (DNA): TGTGCCAGCAGCTCCTACGACGCCGGGGAGCTGTTTTTT. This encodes CASSSYDAGELFF.

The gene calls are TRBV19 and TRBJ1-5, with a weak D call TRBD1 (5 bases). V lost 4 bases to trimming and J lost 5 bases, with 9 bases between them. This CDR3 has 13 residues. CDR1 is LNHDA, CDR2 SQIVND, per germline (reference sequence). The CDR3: CASSTTGYQPQHF. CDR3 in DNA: TGTGCCAGTAGTACCACAGGTTATCAGCCCCAGCATTTT.

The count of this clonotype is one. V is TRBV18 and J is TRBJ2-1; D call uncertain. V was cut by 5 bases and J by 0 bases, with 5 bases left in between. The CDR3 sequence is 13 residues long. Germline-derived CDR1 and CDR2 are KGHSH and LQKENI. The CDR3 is CASSSYSYNEQFF. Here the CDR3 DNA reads TGTGCCAGCTCATCGTACTCCTACAATGAGCAGTTCTTC.

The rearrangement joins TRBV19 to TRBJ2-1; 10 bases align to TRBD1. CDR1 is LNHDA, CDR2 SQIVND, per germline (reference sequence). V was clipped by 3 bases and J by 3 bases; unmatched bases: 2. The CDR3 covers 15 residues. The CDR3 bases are TGTGCCAGTAGTATTTGGGACAGGGGCTACAATGAGCAGTTCTTC. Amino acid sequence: CASSIWDRGYNEQFF.

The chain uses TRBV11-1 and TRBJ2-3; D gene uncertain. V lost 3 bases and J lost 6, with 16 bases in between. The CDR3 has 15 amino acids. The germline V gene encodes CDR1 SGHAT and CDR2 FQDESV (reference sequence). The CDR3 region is CASSFFSAPGDTQYF. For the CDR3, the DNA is TGTGCCAGCAGCTTTTTTTCCGCCCCCGGGGATACGCAGTATTTT.

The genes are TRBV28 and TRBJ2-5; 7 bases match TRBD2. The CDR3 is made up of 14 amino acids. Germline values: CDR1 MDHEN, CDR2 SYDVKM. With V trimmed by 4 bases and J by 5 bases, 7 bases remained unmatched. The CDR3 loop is CASSWGGGRETQYF. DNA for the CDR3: TGTGCCAGCAGTTGGGGGGGAGGCAGGGAGACCCAGTACTTC.

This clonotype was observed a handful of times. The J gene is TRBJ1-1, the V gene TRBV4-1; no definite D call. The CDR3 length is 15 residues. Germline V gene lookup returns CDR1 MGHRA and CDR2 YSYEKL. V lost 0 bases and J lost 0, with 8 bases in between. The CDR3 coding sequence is TGCGCCAGCAGCCAAGAGCGGACGTTGAACACTGAAGCTTTCTTT. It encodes CASSQERTLNTEAFF.

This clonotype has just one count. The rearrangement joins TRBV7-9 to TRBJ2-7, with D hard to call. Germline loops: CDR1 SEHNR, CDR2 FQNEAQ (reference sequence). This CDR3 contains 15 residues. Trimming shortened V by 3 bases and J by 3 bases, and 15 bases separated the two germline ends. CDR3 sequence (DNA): TGTGCCAGCAGCTTGGAACTAATGGGGATCTACGAGCAGTACTTC. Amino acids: CASSLELMGIYEQYF.